This T cell receptor (beta chain) was captured in a study of shared clonotypes between healthy human individuals. Naive CD4+ cells were CD45RA-selected; the remaining cells were memory. Looked up from germline, CDR1 is SGHTA and CDR2 is FQGNSA. This CDR3 has 17 residues. V lost 5 bases, J lost 3 bases, and 9 bases stayed unmatched. The assay was immunoSEQ multiplex PCR, and TCRdb's table has in-frame clones only and misses some. The profile shows 1.5 million to 1.9 million clones, approximately 98% of them singletons. The TCR originated in a young man in good health. This rearrangement joins TRBV7-2 to TRBJ2-3, with TRBD2 matching over 12 bases. Source material: naive CD4+ T cells sorted from blood. Specified subset: CD45RA+ positively selected. The chain's CDR3 is CASSPTPLAGGTDTQYF. The CDR3 nucleotides are TGTGCCAGCAGCCCTACCCCCCTAGCGGGAGGGACAGATACGCAGTATTTT. Looking up the rest from reference TRBV7-2 and TRBJ2-3 gives the full variable domain: GAGVSQSPSNKVTEKGKDVELRCDPISGHTALYWYRQSLGQGLEFLIYFQGNSAPDKSGLPSDRFSAERTGGSVSTLTIQRTQQEDSAVYLCASSPTPLAGGTDTQYFGPGTRLTVL.